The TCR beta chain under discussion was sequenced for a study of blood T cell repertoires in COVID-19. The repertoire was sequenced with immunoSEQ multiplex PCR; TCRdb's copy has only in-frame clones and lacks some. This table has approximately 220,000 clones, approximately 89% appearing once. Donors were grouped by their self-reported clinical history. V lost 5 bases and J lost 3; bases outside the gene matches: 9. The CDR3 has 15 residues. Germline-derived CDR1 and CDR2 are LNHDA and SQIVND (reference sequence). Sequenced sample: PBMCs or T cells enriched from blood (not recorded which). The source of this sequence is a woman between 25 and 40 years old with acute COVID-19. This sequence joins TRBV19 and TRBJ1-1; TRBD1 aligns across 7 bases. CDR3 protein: CASSHLRDRDTEAFF. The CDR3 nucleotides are TGTGCCAGTAGTCATCTCCGGGACAGAGACACTGAAGCTTTCTTT.